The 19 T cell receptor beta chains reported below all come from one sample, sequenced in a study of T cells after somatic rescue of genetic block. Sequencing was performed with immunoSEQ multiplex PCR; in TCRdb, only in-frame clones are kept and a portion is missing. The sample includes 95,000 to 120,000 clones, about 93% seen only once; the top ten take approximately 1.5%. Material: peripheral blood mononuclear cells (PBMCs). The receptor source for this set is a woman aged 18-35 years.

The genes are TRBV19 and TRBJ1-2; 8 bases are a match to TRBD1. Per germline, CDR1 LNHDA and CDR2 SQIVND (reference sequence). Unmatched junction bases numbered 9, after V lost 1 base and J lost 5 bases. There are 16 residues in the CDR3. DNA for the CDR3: TGTGCCAGTAGTATAGGAAGGACAGGGCCTGCGTATGGCTACACCTTC. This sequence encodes CASSIGRTGPAYGYTF.

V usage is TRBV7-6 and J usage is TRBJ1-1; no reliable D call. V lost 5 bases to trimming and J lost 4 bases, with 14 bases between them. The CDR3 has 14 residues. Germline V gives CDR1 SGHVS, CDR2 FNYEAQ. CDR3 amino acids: CASSPPGMGTEAFF. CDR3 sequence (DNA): TGTGCCAGCAGCCCTCCCGGTATGGGCACTGAAGCTTTCTTT.

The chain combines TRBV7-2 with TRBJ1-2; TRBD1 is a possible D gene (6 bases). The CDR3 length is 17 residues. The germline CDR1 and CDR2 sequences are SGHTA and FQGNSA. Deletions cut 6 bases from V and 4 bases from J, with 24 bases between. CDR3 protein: CASRPRQEPFARYGYTF. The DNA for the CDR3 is TGTGCCAGCAGGCCCAGACAGGAACCCTTCGCGCGCTATGGCTACACCTTC.

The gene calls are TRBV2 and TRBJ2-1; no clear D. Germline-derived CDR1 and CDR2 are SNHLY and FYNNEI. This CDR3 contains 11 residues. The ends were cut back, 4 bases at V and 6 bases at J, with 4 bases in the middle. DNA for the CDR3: TGTGCCAGCAGTGTTCTCAATGAGCAGTTCTTC. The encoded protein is CASSVLNEQFF.

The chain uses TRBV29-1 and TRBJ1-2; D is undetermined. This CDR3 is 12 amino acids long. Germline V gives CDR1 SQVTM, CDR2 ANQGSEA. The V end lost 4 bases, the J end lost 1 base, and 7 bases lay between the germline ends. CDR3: CSVGNLNYGYTF. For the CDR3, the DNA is TGCAGCGTTGGGAATCTTAACTATGGCTACACCTTC.

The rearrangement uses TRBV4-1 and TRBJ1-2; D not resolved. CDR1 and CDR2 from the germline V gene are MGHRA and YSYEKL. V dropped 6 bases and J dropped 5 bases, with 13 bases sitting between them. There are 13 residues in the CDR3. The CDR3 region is CASSLSGFYGYTF. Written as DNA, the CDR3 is TGCGCCAGCAGTCTCAGTGGGTTTTATGGCTACACCTTC.

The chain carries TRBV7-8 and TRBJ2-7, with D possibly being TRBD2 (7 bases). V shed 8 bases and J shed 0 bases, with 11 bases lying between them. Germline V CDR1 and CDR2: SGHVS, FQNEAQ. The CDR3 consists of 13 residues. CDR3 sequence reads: CASAGGHSYEQYF. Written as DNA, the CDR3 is TGTGCCAGCGCCGGGGGGCACTCCTACGAGCAGTACTTC.

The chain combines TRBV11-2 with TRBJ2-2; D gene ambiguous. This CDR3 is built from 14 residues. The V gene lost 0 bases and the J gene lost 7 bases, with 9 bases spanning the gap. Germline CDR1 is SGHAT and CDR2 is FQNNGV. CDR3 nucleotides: TGTGCCAGCAGCTTAGAGCAGTCGGGCGGGGAGCTGTTTTTT. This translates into CASSLEQSGGELFF. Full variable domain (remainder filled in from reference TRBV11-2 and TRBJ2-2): EAGVAQSPRYKIIEKRQSVAFWCNPISGHATLYWYQQILGQGPKLLIQFQNNGVVDDSQLPKDRFSAERLKGVDSTLKIQPAKLEDSAVYLCASSLEQSGGELFFGEGSRLTVL.

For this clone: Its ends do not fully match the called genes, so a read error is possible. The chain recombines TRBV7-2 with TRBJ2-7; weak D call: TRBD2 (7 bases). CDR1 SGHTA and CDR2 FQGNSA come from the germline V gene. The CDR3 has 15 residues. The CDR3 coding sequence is TGTGCCAGCAGCTTAGTCGCGGGGGCCTCCTCCGAGCAGTACTTC. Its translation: CASSLVAGASSEQYF.

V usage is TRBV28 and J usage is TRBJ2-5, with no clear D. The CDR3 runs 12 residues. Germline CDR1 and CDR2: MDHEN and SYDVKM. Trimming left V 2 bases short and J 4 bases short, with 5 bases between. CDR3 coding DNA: TGTGCCAGCAGTTTAACCGTAGAGACCCAGTACTTC. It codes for CASSLTVETQYF.

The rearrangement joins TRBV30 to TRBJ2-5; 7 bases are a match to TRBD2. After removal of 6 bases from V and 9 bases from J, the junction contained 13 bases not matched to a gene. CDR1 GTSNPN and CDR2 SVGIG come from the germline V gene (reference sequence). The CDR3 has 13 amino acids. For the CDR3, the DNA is TGTGCCTGCTCTAGCGGCCCAAGTAGAGCCCAGTACTTC. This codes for CACSSGPSRAQYF.

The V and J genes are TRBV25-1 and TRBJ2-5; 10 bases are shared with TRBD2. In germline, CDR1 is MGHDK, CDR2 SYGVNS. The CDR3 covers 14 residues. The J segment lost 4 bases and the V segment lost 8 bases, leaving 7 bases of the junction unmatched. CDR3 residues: CASSLAGERETQYF. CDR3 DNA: TGTGCCAGCTCCCTAGCGGGGGAAAGAGAGACCCAGTACTTC.

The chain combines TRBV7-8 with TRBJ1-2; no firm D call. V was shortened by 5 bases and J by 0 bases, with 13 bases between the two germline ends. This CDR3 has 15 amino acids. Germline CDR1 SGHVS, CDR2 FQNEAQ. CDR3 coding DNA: TGTGCCAGCAGCGTCCGACCGAGTCCTAACTATGGCTACACCTTC. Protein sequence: CASSVRPSPNYGYTF.

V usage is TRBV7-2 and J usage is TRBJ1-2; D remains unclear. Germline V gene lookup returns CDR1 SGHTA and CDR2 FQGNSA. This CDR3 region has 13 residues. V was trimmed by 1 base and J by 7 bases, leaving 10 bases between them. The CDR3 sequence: CASSLGGATGYTF. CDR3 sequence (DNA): TGTGCCAGCAGCTTAGGTGGAGCCACTGGCTACACCTTC.

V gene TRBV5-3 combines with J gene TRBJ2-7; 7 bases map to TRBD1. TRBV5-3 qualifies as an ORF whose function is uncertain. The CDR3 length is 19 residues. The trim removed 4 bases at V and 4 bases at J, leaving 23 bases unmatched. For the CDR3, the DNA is TGTGCCAGAAGCCTCCCGGGACAGTCTTCCCGAAGCCTTTTTTACGAGCAGTACTTC. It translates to CARSLPGQSSRSLFYEQYF.

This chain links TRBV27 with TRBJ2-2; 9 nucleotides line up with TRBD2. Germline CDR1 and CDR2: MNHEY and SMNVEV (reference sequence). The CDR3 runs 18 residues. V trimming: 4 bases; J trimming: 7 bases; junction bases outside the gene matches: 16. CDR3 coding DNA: TGTGCCAGCAGTTGGTTCCAGTTAGCGGGGGATCTTGGCGGGGAGCTGTTTTTT. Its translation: CASSWFQLAGDLGGELFF.

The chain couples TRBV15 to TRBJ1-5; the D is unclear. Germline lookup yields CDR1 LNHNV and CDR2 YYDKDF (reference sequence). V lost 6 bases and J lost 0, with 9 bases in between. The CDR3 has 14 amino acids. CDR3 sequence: CATRRALSNQPQHF. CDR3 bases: TGTGCCACCAGGAGGGCTCTTAGCAATCAGCCCCAGCATTTT.

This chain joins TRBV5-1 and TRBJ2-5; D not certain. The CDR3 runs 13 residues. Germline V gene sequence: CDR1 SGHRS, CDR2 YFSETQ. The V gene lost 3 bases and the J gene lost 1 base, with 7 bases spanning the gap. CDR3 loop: CASSSRAQETQYF. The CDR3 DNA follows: TGCGCCAGCAGCTCTCGGGCCCAAGAGACCCAGTACTTC.

CDR3 bases: TGTGCCAGTAGGATTTCGTACGGGGCCCAACCAGAAGCTTTCTTT. Its protein is CASRISYGAQPEAFF. The V call is TRBV19, the J call TRBJ1-1; TRBD1 might be the D (5 bases). The germline V gene has CDR1 LNHDA and CDR2 SQIVND (reference sequence). The CDR3 loop spans 15 amino acids. V lost 6 bases and J lost 8, with 22 bases in between.